The subject of this entry is one TCR beta chain. Its antigen is still unknown. The CDR3 length is 15 residues. In germline, CDR1 is SGHVS, CDR2 FQNEAQ. V lost 5 bases and J lost 6, with 17 bases in between. Documented time point: week 11, during vaccination. Vaccine doses each comprised 300 ug of mutant IDH1 20-mer peptide, with topical imiquimod. The data originate from a study of a mutant IDH1 vaccine in newly diagnosed glioma. Study in general: Among treated patients, roughly 62% were male and about 40% female, and mean age was approximately 40 years.

Only in-frame clones appear in the TCRdb table, and some are missing; sequencing was by immunoSEQ multiplex PCR. The data contain 20,000 to 25,000 clones, roughly three quarters of them singletons. The starting material was peripheral blood mononuclear cells (PBMCs), obtained from a glioma patient whose treatment included an IDH1 peptide vaccine. This receptor was obtained from a man between 18 and 35 years old with glioma. Some clones in this sample may be carry-over from other donors' samples. The genes are TRBV7-8 and TRBJ1-5, with D perhaps TRBD1 (6 bases). The CDR3 sequence: CASSPGRGTSQPQHF. As DNA, the CDR3 is TGTGCCAGCAGCCCCGGAAGGGGGACGAGTCAGCCCCAGCATTTT.